Listed below are T cell receptor beta chains from one sample, sequenced in a study of Ad26.COV2.S vaccination and SARS-CoV-2 variants. Assay used: immunoSEQ multiplex PCR; TCRdb lists only in-frame clones, some missing. The sample holds more than 400,000 clones, around 91% seen once. The sequences come from peripheral blood, collected in a trial of Ad26.COV2.S vaccine versus placebo. These receptor sequences come from a person between 18 and 59 years old who received the Ad26.COV2.S COVID-19 vaccine or a placebo. Both conserved end residues are part of each CDR3. D genes are given only for firm matches.

d_call v_call cdr3_aa
NA TRBV7-2 CASAREGNLGSPLHF
NA TRBV5-6 CASSLTGSPLHF
NA TRBV30 CAWSVEGPTEAFF
NA TRBV6-2/TRBV6-3 CASSYIQDTATGELFF
NA TRBV27 CASSFGSIYNEQFF
NA TRBV6-2/TRBV6-3 CASSYSQVSTEAFF
NA TRBV14 CASSQQWVSPLHF
TRBD2 TRBV15 CATSRVPSSGPSYEQYF
NA TRBV7-6 CASSPRDTREAVVHSPLHF
TRBD2 TRBV5-1 CASRLWELAGVHSYEQYF
NA TRBV7-2 CASSLAGLITEAFF
TRBD1 TRBV24-1 CATSDLRDSQETQYF
TRBD1 TRBV4-2 CASSQAPGQVYEQYF
NA TRBV2 CASTGGSYEQYF
NA TRBV28 CASISVGSFDGYTF
NA TRBV7-9 CASSEQVDTQYF
TRBD2 TRBV4-3 CASSQDRGGDTGELFF
TRBD2 TRBV5-4 CASSSPAGGPYEQYF
NA TRBV3-1/TRBV3-2 CASSQRGVGAYNEQFF
NA TRBV27 CASSFGPDLFYGYTF
NA TRBV5-1 CASSTGIPQFF
NA TRBV19 CATRGLGTGELFF
TRBD1 TRBV28 CASSLWTGQGNQPQHF
NA TRBV27 CASSLEVSAGELFF
TRBD2 TRBV5-8 CATEIYYREGGSYNEQFF
NA TRBV9 CASSVAHRSETQYF
NA TRBV6-2/TRBV6-3 CASSYSRLREKLFF
NA TRBV7-8 CASSLVFLRQPQHF
NA TRBV9 CASSSQAGPYEQYF
NA TRBV6-2/TRBV6-3 CASSYSTSGGGETQYF
NA TRBV5-1 CASSQLSGNYGYTF
TRBD1 TRBV30 CAWRRGDRDEKLFF
TRBD1 TRBV19 CASSAGTGTYNEQFF
TRBD1 TRBV29-1 CSVFLMGQGVIGELFF
NA TRBV15 CATSGGVNTEAFF
NA TRBV27 CASSLRRSQPQHF
TRBD2 TRBV11-3 CASSLLGLAGPPNTGELFF
TRBD1 TRBV23-1 CASSQAGQNGAAFF
NA TRBV5-1 CASSLSGSDTQYF
NA TRBV10-3 CAISELASYEQYF